This T cell receptor beta chain was observed in a study of vaccination and CD4 T cells after COVID-19. Time point: late sampling 161 to 241 days after vaccination in a few convalescent patients. Treatment described: approximately 10-day PBMC culture with coronavirus spike peptide pools or control peptides (ViraFEST assay). The assay that was used to sequence DNA from cultured CD4+ T cells was the Oncomine TCR Beta short-read assay. TCRdb used MiXCR to reprocess the PCR reads, holding one entry per CDR3 protein. Of tens of thousands of distinct CDR3 sequences listed, over 25% were seen once; the top ten hold about 10%. This clonotype was counted between two and nine times. Its target is not known. The sequence was obtained from a human donor who had recovered from COVID-19. The sample in question was CD4+ T cells from blood, cultured in vitro, obtained about 7 months after SARS-CoV-2 vaccination.

The CDR3 spells CASSPDRIVPSEQYF. In DNA form, the CDR3 reads TGTGCCAGCAGTCCGGACCGAATTGTACCTAGCGAGCAGTACTTC. The chain uses TRBV6-1 and TRBJ2-7; D ambiguous. This CDR3 is 15 amino acids long. Between the trimmed V and J ends, which lost 5 bases and 6 bases, there was a span of 20 bases. Germline loops: CDR1 MNHNS, CDR2 SASEGT.